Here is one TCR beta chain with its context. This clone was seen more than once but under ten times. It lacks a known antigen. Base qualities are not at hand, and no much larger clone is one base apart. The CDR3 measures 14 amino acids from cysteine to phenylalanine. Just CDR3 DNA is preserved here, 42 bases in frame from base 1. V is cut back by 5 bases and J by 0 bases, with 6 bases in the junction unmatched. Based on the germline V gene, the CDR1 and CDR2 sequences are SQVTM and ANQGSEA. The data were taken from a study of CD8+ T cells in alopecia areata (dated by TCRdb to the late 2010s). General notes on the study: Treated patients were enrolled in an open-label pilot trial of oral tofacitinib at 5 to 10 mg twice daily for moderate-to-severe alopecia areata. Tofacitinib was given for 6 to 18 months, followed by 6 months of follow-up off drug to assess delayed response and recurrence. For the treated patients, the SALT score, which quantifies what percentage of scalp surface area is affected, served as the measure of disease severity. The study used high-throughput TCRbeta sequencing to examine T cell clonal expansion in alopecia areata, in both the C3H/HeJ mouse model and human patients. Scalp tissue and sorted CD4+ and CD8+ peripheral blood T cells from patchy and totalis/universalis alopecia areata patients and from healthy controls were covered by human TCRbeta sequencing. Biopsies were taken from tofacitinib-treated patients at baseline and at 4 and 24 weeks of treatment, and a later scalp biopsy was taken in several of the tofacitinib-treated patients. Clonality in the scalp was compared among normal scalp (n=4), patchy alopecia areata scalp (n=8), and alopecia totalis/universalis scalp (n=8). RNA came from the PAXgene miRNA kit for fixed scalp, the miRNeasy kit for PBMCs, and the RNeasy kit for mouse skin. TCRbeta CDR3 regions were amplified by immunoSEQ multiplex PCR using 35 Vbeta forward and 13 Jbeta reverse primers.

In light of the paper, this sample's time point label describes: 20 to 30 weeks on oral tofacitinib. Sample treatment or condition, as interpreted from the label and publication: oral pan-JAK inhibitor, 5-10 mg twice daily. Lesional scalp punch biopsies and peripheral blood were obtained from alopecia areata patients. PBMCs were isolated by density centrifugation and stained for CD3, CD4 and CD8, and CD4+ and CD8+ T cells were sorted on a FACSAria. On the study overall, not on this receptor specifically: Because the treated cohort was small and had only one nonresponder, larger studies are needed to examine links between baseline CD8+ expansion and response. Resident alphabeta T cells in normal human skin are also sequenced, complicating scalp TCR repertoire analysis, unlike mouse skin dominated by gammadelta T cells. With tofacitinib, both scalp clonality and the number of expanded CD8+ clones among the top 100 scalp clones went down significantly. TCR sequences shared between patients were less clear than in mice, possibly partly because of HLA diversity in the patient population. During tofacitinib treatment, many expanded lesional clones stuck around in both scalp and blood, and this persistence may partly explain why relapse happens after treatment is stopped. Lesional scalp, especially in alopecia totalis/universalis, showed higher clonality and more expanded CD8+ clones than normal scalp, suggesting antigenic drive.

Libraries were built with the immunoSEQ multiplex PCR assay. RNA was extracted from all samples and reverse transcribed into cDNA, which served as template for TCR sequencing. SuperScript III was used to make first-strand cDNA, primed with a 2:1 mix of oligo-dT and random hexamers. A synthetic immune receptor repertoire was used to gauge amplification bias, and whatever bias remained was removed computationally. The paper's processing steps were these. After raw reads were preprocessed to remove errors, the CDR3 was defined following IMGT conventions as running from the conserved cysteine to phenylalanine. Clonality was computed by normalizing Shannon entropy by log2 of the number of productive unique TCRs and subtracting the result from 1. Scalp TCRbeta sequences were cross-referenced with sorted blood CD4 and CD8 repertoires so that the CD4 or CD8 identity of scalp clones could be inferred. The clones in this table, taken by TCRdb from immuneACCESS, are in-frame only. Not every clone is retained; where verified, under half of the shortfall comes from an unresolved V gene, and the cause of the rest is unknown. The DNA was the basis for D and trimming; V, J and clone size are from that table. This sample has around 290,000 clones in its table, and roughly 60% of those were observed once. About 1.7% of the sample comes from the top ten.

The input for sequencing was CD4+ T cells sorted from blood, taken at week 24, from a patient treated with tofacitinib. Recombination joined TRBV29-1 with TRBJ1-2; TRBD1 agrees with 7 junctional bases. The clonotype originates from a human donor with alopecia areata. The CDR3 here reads CSVTRDRANYGYTF. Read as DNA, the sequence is TGCAGCGTTACCCGGGACAGAGCTAACTATGGCTACACCTTC.